These 20 T cell receptor beta chains came from one sample sequenced in a study of post-analysis software for immune sequencing data. TCR beta libraries were prepared from cDNA with unique molecular identifiers. TCRdb independently ran MiXCR on the PCR reads; one entry per CDR3 protein. The table has around 160,000 distinct CDR3 sequences, about 34% seen once. This specimen was blood, taken after autologous hematopoietic stem cell transplantation. Receptors were obtained from a girl aged 5-17 years with multiple sclerosis.

This clonotype was observed a single time. This chain uses TRBV28 with TRBJ1-3, with TRBD1 as a possible D gene (5 bases). The V and J ends lost 2 bases and 0 bases respectively, with 11 bases between them. CDR1 MDHEN and CDR2 SYDVKM come from the germline V gene. This CDR3 contains 16 residues. CDR3 loop: CASSLRVGHSGNTIYF. The CDR3 nucleotides are TGTGCCAGCAGTTTACGAGTCGGACACTCTGGAAACACCATATATTTT.

The chain links TRBV7-3 to TRBJ2-5, with 10 positions matching TRBD2. The CDR3 loop spans 13 amino acids. V lost 5 bases and J lost 13; bases outside the gene matches: 10. CDR1 and CDR2 (germline): SGHTA, FQGTGA. The CDR3 nucleotides are TGTGCCAGCAGCCCACTAGCGGGATTCACGTTGTACTTC. Its protein product is CASSPLAGFTLYF.

This clonotype has a handful of counts. In DNA form, the CDR3 reads TGTGCCACCAATCCCGGGACAGGGGCCCCAGATACGCAGTATTTT. This gives the protein CATNPGTGAPDTQYF. V and J are TRBV24-1 and TRBJ2-3, with 10 bases lining up with TRBD1. Germline trimming cut 8 bases from V and 4 bases from J; bases unmatched to any gene: 8. CDR1 is KGHDR, CDR2 SFDVKD, per germline. This CDR3 has 15 residues.

This clonotype was picked up many times. The chain recombines TRBV29-1 with TRBJ2-4, with no clear D. Per the germline V gene, CDR1 is SQVTM and CDR2 is ANQGSEA. Trimming shortened V by 5 bases and J by 3 bases, and 8 bases separated the two germline ends. The CDR3 is made up of 12 amino acids. CDR3 protein: CSVNWGKNIQYF. CDR3 coding DNA: TGCAGCGTTAATTGGGGCAAAAACATTCAGTACTTC.

V and J are TRBV28 and TRBJ2-7; perhaps TRBD2 as D (7 bases). The CDR3 has 16 residues. CDR1 and CDR2 from the germline V gene are MDHEN and SYDVKM. The V end was cut by 7 bases, the J end by 1 base, with 20 bases between. The CDR3 region has the DNA TGTGCCAGCACCCCGGGGGGCGGATACCTTTCCTACGAGCAGTACTTC. Its protein is CASTPGGGYLSYEQYF. The variable domain in full, with the rest retrieved from reference TRBV28 and TRBJ2-7, is DVKVTQSSRYLVKRTGEKVFLECVQDMDHENMFWYRQDPGLGLRLIYFSYDVKMKEKGDIPEGYSVSREKKERFSLILESASTNQTSMYLCASTPGGGYLSYEQYFGPGTRLTVT.

This clonotype was counted between two and nine times. The chain has TRBV3-1 and TRBJ2-5, with TRBD1 identical over 8 bases. The V gene end was trimmed by 5 bases and the J gene end by 5 bases; junction bases not matched to a gene: 13. This CDR3 comprises 16 residues. The germline gives CDR1 LGHDT, CDR2 YNNKEL (reference sequence). CDR3 loop: CASSNIQQGARETQYF. The DNA for the CDR3 is TGTGCCAGCAGCAATATCCAGCAGGGGGCGAGGGAGACCCAGTACTTC.

This clonotype was detected once. The rearrangement links TRBV4-3 to TRBJ2-1; tentatively, D is TRBD1 or TRBD2 (5 bases each). Germline V gene data show CDR1 as LGHNA and CDR2 as YSLEER. This CDR3 is 14 amino acids long. With 1 base removed from V and 8 bases from J, the gap between germline ends came to 12 bases. The CDR3 DNA sequence: TGCGCCAGCAGCCAAGGAAGACGGGGCGATGAGCAGTTCTTC. Its translation: CASSQGRRGDEQFF.

The chain couples TRBV20-1 to TRBJ2-1; D remains ambiguous. Germline CDR1 is DFQATT and CDR2 is SNEGSKA (reference sequence). V lost 3 bases to trimming and J lost 3 bases, with 9 bases between them. This CDR3 comprises 13 residues. DNA for the CDR3: TGCAGTGCTAGCGTACTGAACTACAATGAGCAGTTCTTC. It is translated as CSASVLNYNEQFF.

The table lists this clonotype with a few counts. J is TRBJ1-2 and V is TRBV6-5; the D is unclear. V was clipped by 7 bases and J by 10 bases, with 16 bases between them. CDR1 and CDR2 from the germline V gene are MNHEY and SVGAGI. The CDR3 has 12 amino acids. The CDR3 loop is CASTSTGFDYTF. In DNA form, the CDR3 reads TGTGCCAGCACCTCCACGGGATTCGACTACACCTTC.

This clonotype showed up just a few times. CDR3 DNA: TGCGCCAGCAGCTTAACCGGGACTAGCGGGAGGAGCACAGATACGCAGTATTTT. Translation: CASSLTGTSGRSTDTQYF. The chain has TRBV5-1 and TRBJ2-3; 15 bases align to TRBD2. After removal of 2 bases from V and 0 bases from J, the junction contained 4 bases not matched to a gene. The germline CDR1 and CDR2 sequences are SGHRS and YFSETQ. The CDR3 extends over 18 amino acids.

The gene calls are TRBV7-9 and TRBJ2-1, with TRBD2 identical over 15 bases. Germline V gene sequence: CDR1 SEHNR, CDR2 FQNEAQ (reference sequence). The length of the CDR3 is 15 residues. Trimming cost V 5 bases and J 9 bases; bases outside gene matches: 5. For the CDR3, the DNA is TGTGCCAGCAGCAACGGACTAGCGGGAGGGTTTGAGCAGTTCTTC. It yields the protein CASSNGLAGGFEQFF.

This chain links TRBV5-4 with TRBJ2-5; unclear D gene. V gave up 4 bases and J gave up 1 base, with 11 bases separating them. CDR1 and CDR2 (germline): SGHNT, YYREEE (reference sequence). The CDR3 covers 14 residues. CDR3 in amino acids: CASSTPDVQETQYF. For the CDR3, the DNA is TGTGCCAGCAGCACCCCGGACGTCCAAGAGACCCAGTACTTC.

The genes are TRBV5-1 and TRBJ1-5, with a weak D call TRBD1 (6 bases). This CDR3 region has 15 residues. Per the germline V gene, CDR1 is SGHRS and CDR2 is YFSETQ. The ends were cut back, 4 bases at V and 3 bases at J, with 14 bases in the middle. The CDR3 bases are TGCGCCAGCAGCGAGGGACACTCCGACAATCAGCCCCAGCATTTT. Protein sequence: CASSEGHSDNQPQHF.

Regarding this clonotype: One end of the junction does not line up with germline, which may come from a read error. The rearrangement links TRBV18 to TRBJ2-1; 11 bases align to TRBD2. This CDR3 is built from 16 residues. The germline V gene has CDR1 KGHSH and CDR2 LQKENI. The CDR3 region has the DNA TGTGTCAGCTCACCACTACCGACTAGCGGGAAGAATGAGCAGTTCTTC. Amino acid sequence: CVSSPLPTSGKNEQFF.

The chain links TRBV29-1 to TRBJ2-3, with D maybe TRBD1 (5 bases). The V end lost 6 bases, the J end lost 4 bases, and 17 bases lay between the germline ends. Germline V CDR1 and CDR2: SQVTM, ANQGSEA. The CDR3 runs to 14 residues. The CDR3 nucleotides are TGCAGCGTGATGAACACAGGAGAGGCAGATACGCAGTATTTT. It yields the protein CSVMNTGEADTQYF.

The chain combines TRBV5-1 with TRBJ2-1, with D perhaps TRBD2 (6 bases). From germline, CDR1 is SGHRS and CDR2 YFSETQ. This CDR3 spans 17 amino acids. V lost 0 bases, J lost 5 bases, and 18 bases lay in between. The DNA of the CDR3 is TGCGCCAGCAGCTTGGTCCTTTCCGGGGGAGTCGACAATGAGCAGTTCTTC. It specifies CASSLVLSGGVDNEQFF.

This clonotype was counted a few times. The chain combines TRBV5-1 with TRBJ2-1; 8 nucleotides match TRBD1. CDR1 is SGHRS, CDR2 YFSETQ, per germline. With 1 base clipped from V and 8 bases from J, the junction kept 11 bases outside the gene matches. There are 16 residues in the CDR3. CDR3 nucleotides: TGCGCCAGCAGCTTGTGGACCGGGACAGGTCTCGATGAGCAGTTCTTC. It codes for CASSLWTGTGLDEQFF.

This clonotype was counted only a few times. J is TRBJ2-1 and V is TRBV14; no reliable D call. CDR3 length: 15 residues. Trimming pared 0 bases from V and 12 bases from J, leaving 18 bases between. Germline CDR1 is SGHDN and CDR2 is FVKESK. The CDR3 loop reads CASSQDVSKAPRQFF. DNA for the CDR3: TGTGCCAGCAGCCAAGATGTAAGTAAGGCCCCCCGGCAGTTCTTC. The whole variable domain, filled in from reference TRBV14 and TRBJ2-1, reads EAGVTQFPSHSVIEKGQTVTLRCDPISGHDNLYWYRRVMGKEIKFLLHFVKESKQDESGMPNNRFLAERTGGTYSTLKVQPAELEDSGVYFCASSQDVSKAPRQFFGPGTRLTVL.

The DNA for the CDR3 is TGTGCCTGGAGCGATCGCCCTGAAGCTTTCTTT. This encodes CAWSDRPEAFF. The gene calls are TRBV30 and TRBJ1-1; D call uncertain. The length of the CDR3 is 11 residues. V gave up 3 bases and J gave up 6 bases, with 8 bases separating them. CDR1 and CDR2 (germline): GTSNPN, SVGIG (reference sequence).

Only a few counts were recorded for this clonotype. The genes are TRBV5-1 and TRBJ1-1; D unresolved. With 2 bases removed from V and 1 base from J, the gap between germline ends came to 9 bases. The CDR3 is made up of 14 amino acids. CDR1 SGHRS and CDR2 YFSETQ come from the germline V gene. The CDR3 nucleotides are TGCGCCAGCAGCTTATCACTAGCGAACACTGAAGCTTTCTTT. Protein sequence: CASSLSLANTEAFF.